These 5 T cell receptor beta chains were all obtained from the same sample, sequenced in a study of T cell responses to AZD1222 COVID-19 vaccine. Using immunoSEQ multiplex PCR, the repertoire was profiled, and TCRdb retains in-frame clones only, with some absent. The sample records some 96,000 clones, 88% being singletons. The input for sequencing was peripheral blood, taken on day 0 of AZD1222 vaccination. The receptor source for this set is an adult in good health.

The rearrangement uses TRBV29-1 and TRBJ2-2; possibly TRBD1 for D (6 bases). CDR1 SQVTM and CDR2 ANQGSEA come from the germline V gene. Between the trimmed V and J ends, which lost 6 bases and 2 bases, there was a span of 16 bases. The CDR3 has 15 amino acids. DNA for the CDR3: TGCAGCGTCAAACCGGGACACGACAACACCGGGGAGCTGTTTTTT. Its translation is CSVKPGHDNTGELFF.

CDR3 region: CASRAGTANSPLHF. As DNA, the CDR3 is TGTGCCAGCAGAGCTGGGACAGCTAATTCACCCCTCCACTTT. V usage is TRBV6-4 and J usage is TRBJ1-6; 7 bases are a match to TRBD1. The trim removed 6 bases at V and 6 bases at J, leaving 5 bases unmatched. The CDR3 contains 14 residues. Germline values: CDR1 MRHNA, CDR2 SNTAGT.

The rearrangement links TRBV4-2 to TRBJ1-6, with D possibly being TRBD1 (6 bases). With 2 bases removed from V and 7 bases from J, the gap between germline ends came to 21 bases. Germline V gives CDR1 LGHNA, CDR2 YNFKEQ. The CDR3 spans 18 residues. For the CDR3, the DNA is TGTGCCAGCAGCCAAACCCGGGGACACCTACGGACAAATTCACCCCTCCACTTT. Translated, it gives CASSQTRGHLRTNSPLHF.

This chain uses TRBV19 with TRBJ1-5; 10 positions match TRBD1. V shed 3 bases, J shed 6 bases, and the junction held 5 bases outside the gene matches. The length of the CDR3 is 15 residues. Germline lookup yields CDR1 LNHDA and CDR2 SQIVND (reference sequence). The CDR3 sequence is CASSMMGQGFQPQHF. In DNA form, the CDR3 reads TGTGCCAGTAGTATGATGGGACAGGGGTTTCAGCCCCAGCATTTT.

The V and J genes are TRBV9 and TRBJ2-2, with D possibly matching TRBD1 (6 bases). The CDR3 length is 16 residues. The ends were cut back, 0 bases at V and 3 bases at J, with 12 bases in the middle. From germline, CDR1 is SGDLS and CDR2 YYNGEE. The CDR3 loop reads CASSVAAGADTGELFF. CDR3 coding DNA: TGTGCCAGCAGCGTAGCTGCAGGGGCGGACACCGGGGAGCTGTTTTTT.